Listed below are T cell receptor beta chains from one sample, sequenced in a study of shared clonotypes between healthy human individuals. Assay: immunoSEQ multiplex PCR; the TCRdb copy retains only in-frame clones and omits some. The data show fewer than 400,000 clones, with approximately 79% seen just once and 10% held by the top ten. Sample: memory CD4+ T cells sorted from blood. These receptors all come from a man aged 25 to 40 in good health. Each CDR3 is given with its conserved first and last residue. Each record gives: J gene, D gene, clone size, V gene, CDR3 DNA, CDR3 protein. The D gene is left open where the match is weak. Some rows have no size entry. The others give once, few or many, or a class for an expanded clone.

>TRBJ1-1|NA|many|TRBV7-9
TGTGCCAGCAGCTTACAGGGACCGAGGAACACTGAAGCTTTCTTT
CASSLQGPRNTEAFF
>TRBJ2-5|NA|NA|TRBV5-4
TGTGCCAGCAGCTCTGCTGTAGAGGGGGGAGAGACCCAGTACTTC
CASSSAVEGGETQYF
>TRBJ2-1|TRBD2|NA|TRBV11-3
TGTGCCAGCAGTAGACCGGGACTAGCGGGAATAAATGAGCAGTTCTTC
CASSRPGLAGINEQFF
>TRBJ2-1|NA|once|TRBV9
TGTGCCAGCAGCGAACTAGTAATTACCAACAATGAGCAGTTCTTC
CASSELVITNNEQFF
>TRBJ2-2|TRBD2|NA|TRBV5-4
TGTGCCAGCAGCTTACTAGCGGGAGTTTCGGGCACCGGGGAGCTGTTTTTT
CASSLLAGVSGTGELFF
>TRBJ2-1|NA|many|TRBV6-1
TGTGCCAGCAGCTGGCAGGGCTACAATGAGCAGTTCTTC
CASSWQGYNEQFF
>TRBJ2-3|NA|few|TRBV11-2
TGTGCCAGCAGCCCCAGGCCGGGTTCATTGGGCACAGATACGCAGTATTTT
CASSPRPGSLGTDTQYF
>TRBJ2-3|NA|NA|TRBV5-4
TGTGCCAGCAGCTTTCCGACGGAGGATACGCAGTATTTT
CASSFPTEDTQYF
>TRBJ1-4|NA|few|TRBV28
TGTGCCAGCAGTCCTACAGGGATCGTTACGGTTAATGAAAAACTGTTTTTT
CASSPTGIVTVNEKLFF
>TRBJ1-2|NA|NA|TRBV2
TGTGCCAGCAGTGAATCGCGGGAACCTACCTATGGCTACACCTTC
CASSESREPTYGYTF
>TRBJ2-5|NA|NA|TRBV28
TGTGCCAGCAGTCGGGACCAAGAGACCCAGTACTTC
CASSRDQETQYF
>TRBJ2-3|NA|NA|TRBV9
TGTGCCAGCAGCGCCCAACTAGCTTCAGATACGCAGTATTTT
CASSAQLASDTQYF
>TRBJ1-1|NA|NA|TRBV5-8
TGTGCCAGCAGCCCGCGGGGGCCTCGGAGGAACACTGAAGCTTTCTTT
CASSPRGPRRNTEAFF
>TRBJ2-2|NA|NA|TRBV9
TGTGCCAGCAGCGTACTCGAACTGAACACCGGGGAGCTGTTTTTT
CASSVLELNTGELFF
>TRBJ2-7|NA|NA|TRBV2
TGTGCCAGCAGTGAAGCCCCTGGGATCTACGAGCAGTACTTC
CASSEAPGIYEQYF
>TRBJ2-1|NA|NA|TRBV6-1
TGTGCCAGCAGACAGGCCAGGGAGTTCTTC
CASRQAREFF
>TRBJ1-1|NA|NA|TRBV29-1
TGCAGCGTGTTCATGGGCCAGCAAAGCCCATTT
CSVFMGQQSPF
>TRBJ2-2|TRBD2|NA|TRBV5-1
TGCGCCAGCAGCTTGATGACTAGCGGGATGGGAAACACCGGGGAGCTGTTTTTT
CASSLMTSGMGNTGELFF
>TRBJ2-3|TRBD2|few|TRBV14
TGTGCCAGCAGCCAACCGGGACTAGCGGGAGCGCAGTATTTT
CASSQPGLAGAQYF
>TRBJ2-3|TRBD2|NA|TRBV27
TGTGCCAGCAGTACCTCGGTGCGGGAGGCTAGCACAGATACGCAGTATTTT
CASSTSVREASTDTQYF
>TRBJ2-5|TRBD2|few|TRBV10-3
TGTGCCATCACTCCGGGACTAGCGAAGGAGACCCAGTACTTC
CAITPGLAKETQYF
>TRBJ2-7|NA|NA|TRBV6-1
TGTGCCAGCAGTTTACCCGTTACCTACGAGCAGTACTTC
CASSLPVTYEQYF
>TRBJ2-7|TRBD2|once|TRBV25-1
TGTGCCAGCAGTGGCCGAGCGGGAGTTGGGTACGAGCAGTACTTC
CASSGRAGVGYEQYF
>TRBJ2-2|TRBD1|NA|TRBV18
TGTGCCAGCTCACCACGGTTTGGACAGGTGAACACCGGGGAGCTGTTTTTT
CASSPRFGQVNTGELFF
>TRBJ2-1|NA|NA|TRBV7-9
TGTGCCAGCAGTTCTCGGGATGACTACAATGAGCAGTTCTTC
CASSSRDDYNEQFF
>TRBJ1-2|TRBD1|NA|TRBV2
TGTGCCAGCGGCGGGACAGGTTCCTATGGCTACACCTTC
CASGGTGSYGYTF
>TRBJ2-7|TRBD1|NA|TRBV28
TGTGCCAGCAGTTTTATGACCGGGACAGGTTCCTACGAGCAGTACTTC
CASSFMTGTGSYEQYF
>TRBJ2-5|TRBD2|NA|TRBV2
TGTGCCAGCAATGCAAGACTAGCGGGACACCAAGAGACCCAGTACTTC
CASNARLAGHQETQYF
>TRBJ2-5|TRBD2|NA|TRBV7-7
TGTGCTAGCAGCTTAGGCCTAGCGGGAGAGACCCAGTACTTC
CASSLGLAGETQYF
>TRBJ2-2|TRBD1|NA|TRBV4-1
TGCGCCAGCAGCCAAGAGGGACAGCCGGGCACCGGGGAGCTGTTTTTT
CASSQEGQPGTGELFF
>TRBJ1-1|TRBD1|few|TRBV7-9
TGTGCCAGCAGCTCCTTACAGGGGGTAGACACTGAAGCTTTCTTT
CASSSLQGVDTEAFF
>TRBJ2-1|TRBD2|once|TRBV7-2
TGTGCCAGCAGCTTAGCTTGGGCGGGAGGTTACAATGAGCAGTTCTTC
CASSLAWAGGYNEQFF
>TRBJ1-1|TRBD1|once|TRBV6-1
TGTGCCAGCAGTGCCATGCCAGGGGGCCGGTCTGAAGCTTTCTTT
CASSAMPGGRSEAFF